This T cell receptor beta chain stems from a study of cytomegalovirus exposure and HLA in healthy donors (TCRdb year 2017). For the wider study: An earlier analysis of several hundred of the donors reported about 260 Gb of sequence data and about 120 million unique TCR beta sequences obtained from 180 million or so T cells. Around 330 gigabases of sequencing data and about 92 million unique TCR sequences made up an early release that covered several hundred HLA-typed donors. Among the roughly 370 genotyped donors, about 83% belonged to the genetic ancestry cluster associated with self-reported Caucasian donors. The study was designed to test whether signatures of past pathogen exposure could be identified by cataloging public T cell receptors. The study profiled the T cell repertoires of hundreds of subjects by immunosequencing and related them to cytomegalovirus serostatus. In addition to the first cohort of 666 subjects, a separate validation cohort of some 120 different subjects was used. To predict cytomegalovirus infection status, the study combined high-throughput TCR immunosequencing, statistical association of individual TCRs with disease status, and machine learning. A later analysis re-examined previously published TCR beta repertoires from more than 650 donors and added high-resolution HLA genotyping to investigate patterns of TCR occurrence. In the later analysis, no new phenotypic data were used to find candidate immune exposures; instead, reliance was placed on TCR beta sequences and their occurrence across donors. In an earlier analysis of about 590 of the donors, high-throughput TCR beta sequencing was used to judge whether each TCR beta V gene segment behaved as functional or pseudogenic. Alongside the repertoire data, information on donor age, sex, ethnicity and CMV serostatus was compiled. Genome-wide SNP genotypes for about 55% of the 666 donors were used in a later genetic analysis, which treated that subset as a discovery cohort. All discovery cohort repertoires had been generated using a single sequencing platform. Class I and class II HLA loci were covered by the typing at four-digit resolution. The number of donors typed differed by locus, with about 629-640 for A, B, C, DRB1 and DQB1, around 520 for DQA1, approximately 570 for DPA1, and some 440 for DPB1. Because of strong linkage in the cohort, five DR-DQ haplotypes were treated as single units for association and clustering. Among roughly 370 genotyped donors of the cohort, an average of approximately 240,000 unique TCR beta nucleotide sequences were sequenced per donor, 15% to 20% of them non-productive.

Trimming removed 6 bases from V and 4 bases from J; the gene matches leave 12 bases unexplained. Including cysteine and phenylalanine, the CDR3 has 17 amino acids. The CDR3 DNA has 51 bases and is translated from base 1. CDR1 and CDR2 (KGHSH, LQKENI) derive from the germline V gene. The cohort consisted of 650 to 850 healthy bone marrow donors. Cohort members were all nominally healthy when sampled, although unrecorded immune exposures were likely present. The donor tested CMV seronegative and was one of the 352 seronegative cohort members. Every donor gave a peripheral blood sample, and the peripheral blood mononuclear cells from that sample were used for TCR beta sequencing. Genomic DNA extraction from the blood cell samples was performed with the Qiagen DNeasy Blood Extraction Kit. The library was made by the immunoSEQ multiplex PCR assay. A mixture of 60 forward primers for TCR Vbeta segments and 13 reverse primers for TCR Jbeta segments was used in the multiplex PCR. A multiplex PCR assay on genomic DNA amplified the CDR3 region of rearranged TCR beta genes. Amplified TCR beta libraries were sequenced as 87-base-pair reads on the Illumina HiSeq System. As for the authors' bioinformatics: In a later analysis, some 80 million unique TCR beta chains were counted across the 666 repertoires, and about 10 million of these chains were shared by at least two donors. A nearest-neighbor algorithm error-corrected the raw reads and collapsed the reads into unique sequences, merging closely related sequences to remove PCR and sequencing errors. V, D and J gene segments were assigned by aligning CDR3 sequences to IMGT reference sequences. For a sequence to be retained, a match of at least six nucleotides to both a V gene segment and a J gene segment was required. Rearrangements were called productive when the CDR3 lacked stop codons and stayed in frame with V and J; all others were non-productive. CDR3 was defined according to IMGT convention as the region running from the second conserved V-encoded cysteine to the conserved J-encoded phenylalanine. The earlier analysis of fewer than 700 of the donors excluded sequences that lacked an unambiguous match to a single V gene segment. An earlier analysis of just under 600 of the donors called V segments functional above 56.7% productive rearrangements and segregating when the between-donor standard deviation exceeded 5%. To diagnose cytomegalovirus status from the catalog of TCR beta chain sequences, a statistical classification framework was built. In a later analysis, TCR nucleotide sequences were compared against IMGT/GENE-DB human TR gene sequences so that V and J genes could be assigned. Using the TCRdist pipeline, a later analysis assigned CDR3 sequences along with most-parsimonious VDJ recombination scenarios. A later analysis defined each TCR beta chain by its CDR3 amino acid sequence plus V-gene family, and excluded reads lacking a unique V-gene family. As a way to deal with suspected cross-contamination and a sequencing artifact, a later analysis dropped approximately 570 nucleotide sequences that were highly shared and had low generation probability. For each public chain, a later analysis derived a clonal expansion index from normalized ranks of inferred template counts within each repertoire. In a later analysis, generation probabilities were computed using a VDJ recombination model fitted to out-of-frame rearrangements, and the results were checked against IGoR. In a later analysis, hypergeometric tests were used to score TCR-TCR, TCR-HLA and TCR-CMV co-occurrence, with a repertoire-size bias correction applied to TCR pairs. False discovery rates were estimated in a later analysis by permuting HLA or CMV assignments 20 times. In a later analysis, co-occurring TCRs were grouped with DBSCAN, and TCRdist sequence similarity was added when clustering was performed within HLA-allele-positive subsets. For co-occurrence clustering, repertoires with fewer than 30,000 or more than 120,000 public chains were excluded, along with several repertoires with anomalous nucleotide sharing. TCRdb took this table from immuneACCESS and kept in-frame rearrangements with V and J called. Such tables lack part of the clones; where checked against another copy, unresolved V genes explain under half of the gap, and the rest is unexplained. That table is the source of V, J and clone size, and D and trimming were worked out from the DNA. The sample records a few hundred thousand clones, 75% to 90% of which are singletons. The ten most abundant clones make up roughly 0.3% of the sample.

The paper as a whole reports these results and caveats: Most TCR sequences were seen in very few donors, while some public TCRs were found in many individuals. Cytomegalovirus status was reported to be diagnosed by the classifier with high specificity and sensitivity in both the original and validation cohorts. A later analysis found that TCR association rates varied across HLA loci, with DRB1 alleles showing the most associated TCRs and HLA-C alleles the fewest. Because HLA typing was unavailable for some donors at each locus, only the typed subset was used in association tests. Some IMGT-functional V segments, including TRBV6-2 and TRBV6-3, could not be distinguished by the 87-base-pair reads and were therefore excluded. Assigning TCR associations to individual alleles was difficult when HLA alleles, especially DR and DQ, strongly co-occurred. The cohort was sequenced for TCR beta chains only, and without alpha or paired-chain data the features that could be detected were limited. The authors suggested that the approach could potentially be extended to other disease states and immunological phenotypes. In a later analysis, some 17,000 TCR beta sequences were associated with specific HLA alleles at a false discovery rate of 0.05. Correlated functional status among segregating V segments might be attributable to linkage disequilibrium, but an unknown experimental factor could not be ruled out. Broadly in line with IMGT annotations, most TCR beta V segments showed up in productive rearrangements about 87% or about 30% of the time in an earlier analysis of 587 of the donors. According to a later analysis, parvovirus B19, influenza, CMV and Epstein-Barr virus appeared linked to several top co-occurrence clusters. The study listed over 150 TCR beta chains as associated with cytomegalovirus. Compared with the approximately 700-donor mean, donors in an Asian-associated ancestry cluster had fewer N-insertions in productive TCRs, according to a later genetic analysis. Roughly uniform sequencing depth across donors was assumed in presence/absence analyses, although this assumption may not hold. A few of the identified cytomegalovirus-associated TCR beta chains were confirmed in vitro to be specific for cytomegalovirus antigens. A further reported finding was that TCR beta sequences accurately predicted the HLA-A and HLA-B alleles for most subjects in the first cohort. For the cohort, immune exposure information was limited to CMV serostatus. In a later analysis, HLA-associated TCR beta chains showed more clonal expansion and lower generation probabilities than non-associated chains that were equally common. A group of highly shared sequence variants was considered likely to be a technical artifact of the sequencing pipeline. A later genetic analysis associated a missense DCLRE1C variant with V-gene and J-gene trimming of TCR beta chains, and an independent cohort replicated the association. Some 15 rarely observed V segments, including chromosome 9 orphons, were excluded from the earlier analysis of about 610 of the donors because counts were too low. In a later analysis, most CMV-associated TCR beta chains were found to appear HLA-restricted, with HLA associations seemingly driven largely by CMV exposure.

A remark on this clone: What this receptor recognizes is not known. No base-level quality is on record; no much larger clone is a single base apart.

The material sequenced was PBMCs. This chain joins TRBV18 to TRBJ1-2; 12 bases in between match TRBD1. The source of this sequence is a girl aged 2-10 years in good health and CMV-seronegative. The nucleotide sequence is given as TGTGCCAGCTCGTTTCCGGGACAGGGGGCGCGTGGCTATGGCTACACCTTC. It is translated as CASSFPGQGARGYGYTF.